This T cell receptor beta chain is from a study of T-cell reconstitution after alpha-beta-depleted transplantation in children. During its preparation, the TCRbeta library received unique molecular identifiers. TCRdb analysed the PCR reads with MiXCR anew, one entry per CDR3 protein. The sample records some 240,000 distinct CDR3 sequences, about 9.6% being singletons. Germline V gene lookup returns CDR1 DFQATT and CDR2 SNEGSKA (reference sequence). The CDR3 has 16 residues. Between the trimmed V and J ends, which lost 3 bases and 0 bases, there was a span of 15 bases. This clonotype was seen repeatedly, ten times or more.

The clonotype comes from a human donor who donated a stem cell graft to a child with SCID. This rearrangement joins TRBV20-1 to TRBJ2-1, with D possibly being TRBD1 (6 bases). Here the sequenced sample was PBMCs from the stem cell graft donor, taken from the stem cell graft. This CDR3 reads CSASSRGPSSYNEQFF. The CDR3 region has the DNA TGCAGTGCTAGCAGCAGGGGCCCTAGCTCCTACAATGAGCAGTTCTTC.